This T cell receptor beta chain originates from a study of blood T cell repertoires in COVID-19. Whole-study context: PBMCs, B-cell-depleted T cells, or T cells provided the cDNA or gDNA that made up the material.

The method was immunoSEQ multiplex PCR; TCRdb's version includes in-frame clones alone and lacks a portion of them. The sample consists of fewer than 150,000 clones, around 78% of them appearing once. After removal of 2 bases from V and 4 bases from J, the junction contained 4 bases not matched to a gene. The CDR3 covers 15 residues. The germline gives CDR1 SGHRS, CDR2 YFSETQ. The sequenced material came from peripheral blood. The clonotype was recovered from a human donor in a cohort sampled during active COVID-19. The rearrangement uses TRBV5-1 and TRBJ1-3; 9 positions match TRBD1. The CDR3 nucleotides are TGCGCCAGCAGCTTACAGGGGGCTGGAGGAAACACCATATATTTT. Its protein is CASSLQGAGGNTIYF.